The 12 T cell receptor beta chains below were found in one sample sequenced in a study of blood T cell repertoires in COVID-19. The protocol was immunoSEQ multiplex PCR, while the TCRdb copy is restricted to in-frame clones and leaves out a portion. The sample has 140,000 or so clones, 78% seen once; the top ten hold around 1.8%. Sequencing was carried out using peripheral blood. Every receptor here comes from a woman between 55 and 75 years old with acute or convalescent COVID-19.

This clone has a handful of counts. V and J are TRBV30 and TRBJ2-2, with 7 positions matching TRBD2. Germline CDR1 and CDR2: GTSNPN and SVGIG (reference sequence). V lost 4 bases, J lost 7 bases, and 6 bases stayed unmatched. This CDR3 contains 13 residues. The CDR3 coding sequence is TGTGCCTGGACGGGAGGATGGGGCGGGGAGCTGTTTTTT. This gives the protein CAWTGGWGGELFF.

V is TRBV28 and J is TRBJ2-6, with TRBD2 as a possible D gene (5 bases). This CDR3 region has 13 residues. Looked up from germline, CDR1 is MDHEN and CDR2 is SYDVKM. The V end lost 4 bases, the J end lost 6 bases, and 7 bases lay between the germline ends. CDR3 residues: CASSYREANVLTF. As DNA, the CDR3 is TGTGCCAGCAGTTACCGGGAGGCCAACGTCCTGACTTTC.

V and J are TRBV3-1 (or the pseudogene TRBV3-2) and TRBJ2-7; 14 bases map to TRBD2. V lost 4 bases to trimming and J lost 6 bases; unmatched junction nucleotides: 8. There are 16 residues in the CDR3. Germline-derived CDR1 and CDR2 are LGHDT and YNNKEL (reference sequence). CDR3 in DNA: TGTGCCAGCAGCCCGGGACTAGCGGGAGCATTTAGCGAGCAGTACTTC. This sequence encodes CASSPGLAGAFSEQYF.

This rearrangement joins TRBV6-5 to TRBJ1-5, with D tentatively TRBD1 (5 bases). This CDR3 comprises 14 residues. Germline CDR1 and CDR2: MNHEY and SVGAGI. With 6 bases removed from V and 5 bases from J, the gap between germline ends came to 14 bases. The CDR3 coding sequence is TGTGCCAGCAGCATCAGGGCGAAGGATCAGCCCCAGCATTTT. Its translation: CASSIRAKDQPQHF.

The CDR3 DNA reads TGTGCCAGCAGTTGGGGGACTAGCTTCGACAATGAGCAGTTCTTC. It yields the protein CASSWGTSFDNEQFF. V usage is TRBV6-5 and J usage is TRBJ2-1; 9 bases agree with TRBD2. Looked up from germline, CDR1 is MNHEY and CDR2 is SVGAGI. Losses at the gene ends were 4 bases for V and 5 bases for J; bases not matched to a gene: 6. The CDR3 length is 15 residues.

This clone has just a few counts. The CDR3 bases are TGCAGCTCTCTGGAACTAGCGGGAGGCAATGAGCAGTTCTTC. Translating gives CSSLELAGGNEQFF. V is TRBV29-1 and J is TRBJ2-1; 12 bases fit TRBD2. The CDR3 totals 14 residues. The germline V gene encodes CDR1 SQVTM and CDR2 ANQGSEA. Trimming at V came to 8 bases and at J to 6 bases, leaving 8 bases not matched to a gene.

The chain recombines TRBV2 with TRBJ1-5; a possible D gene is TRBD1 (5 bases). The CDR3 has 15 residues. Germline CDR1 reads SNHLY; CDR2 reads FYNNEI. Trimming left V 2 bases short and J 1 base short, with 9 bases between. CDR3 sequence reads: CASSERGLSNQPQHF. Here the CDR3 DNA reads TGTGCCAGCAGTGAAAGGGGACTCAGCAATCAGCCCCAGCATTTT.

CDR3 amino acids: CASSAARNNEQFF. As DNA, the CDR3 is TGTGCCAGTAGTGCGGCACGGAACAATGAGCAGTTCTTC. The rearrangement joins TRBV19 to TRBJ2-1, with D uncertain. Germline-derived CDR1 and CDR2 are LNHDA and SQIVND (reference sequence). V was pared by 5 bases and J by 5 bases, with 10 bases between. The CDR3 has 13 residues. Based on the CDR3 plus reference TRBV19 and TRBJ2-1, the full variable domain is DGGITQSPKYLFRKEGQNVTLSCEQNLNHDAMYWYRQDPGQGLRLIYYSQIVNDFQKGDIAEGYSVSREKKESFPLTVTSAQKNPTAFYLCASSAARNNEQFFGPGTRLTVL.

This clone was seen a handful of times. The chain links TRBV7-9 to TRBJ2-3, with D tentatively TRBD2 (6 bases). The CDR3 is made up of 15 amino acids. Trimming pared 5 bases from V and 6 bases from J, leaving 18 bases between. Per germline, CDR1 SEHNR and CDR2 FQNEAQ (reference sequence). The CDR3 loop is CASSLEALASDTQYF. In nucleotides, the CDR3 is TGTGCCAGCAGCCTGGAAGCACTAGCCTCCGATACGCAGTATTTT.

The rearrangement links TRBV6-2 or TRBV6-3 to TRBJ2-2, with TRBD2 as a possible D gene (5 bases). CDR1 MNHEY and CDR2 SVGEGT come from the germline V gene. With 5 bases removed from V and 6 bases from J, the gap between germline ends came to 13 bases. This CDR3 has 14 residues. In DNA, the CDR3 is TGTGCCAGCAGTCAAATAGACGGGGCCGGGGAGCTGTTTTTT. Translated, it gives CASSQIDGAGELFF.

CDR3 nucleotide sequence: TGTGCCAGTGAGGCAGGGGCTACCAATCAGCCCCAGCATTTT. It translates to CASEAGATNQPQHF. V is TRBV19 and J is TRBJ1-5, with TRBD1 as a possible D gene (6 bases). CDR3 length equals 14 residues. The V end was cut by 8 bases, the J end by 3 bases, with 14 bases between. Germline CDR1 LNHDA, CDR2 SQIVND (reference sequence).

In regard to this clone: The junction does not match germline at one end; this may be a read error. This chain uses TRBV2 with TRBJ1-2, with a tentative D call TRBD1 (6 bases). The germline gives CDR1 SNHLY, CDR2 FYNNEI. The CDR3 spans 15 residues. Written as DNA, the CDR3 is TGTGCCAGCAGCGAAGATATTTGGACAGCCTATGGCTACACCTTC. The encoded protein is CASSEDIWTAYGYTF.